This T cell receptor (beta chain) was recorded in a study of blood T cell repertoires in COVID-19. Looking at the study overall: Collection of acute and convalescent COVID-19 samples took place in the United States, Italy and Spain.

Trimming pared 1 base from V and 1 base from J, leaving 13 bases between. Germline V lookup: CDR1 MDHEN, CDR2 SYDVKM. This CDR3 is 17 amino acids long. Categorization into cohorts depended on clinical history that participants reported. Within the 2 weeks before study entry, each person in the exposed group met a COVID-19 case. Only in-frame clones appear in the TCRdb table, and some are missing; sequencing was by immunoSEQ multiplex PCR. The repertoire holds roughly 430,000 clones, 88% seen once, with about 1.4% in the top ten. The receptor was derived from a woman aged 18 to 35 who had been exposed to COVID-19. This sequence joins TRBV28 and TRBJ2-2; no definite D call. Material: PBMCs or T cells enriched from blood (not recorded which). This chain's CDR3 is CASSLFGTDKNTGELFF. The CDR3 DNA sequence: TGTGCCAGCAGTTTATTCGGAACTGACAAGAACACCGGGGAGCTGTTTTTT. The full variable domain, with the rest looked up from reference TRBV28 and TRBJ2-2, is DVKVTQSSRYLVKRTGEKVFLECVQDMDHENMFWYRQDPGLGLRLIYFSYDVKMKEKGDIPEGYSVSREKKERFSLILESASTNQTSMYLCASSLFGTDKNTGELFFGEGSRLTVL.